Sequencing of this T cell receptor (beta chain) was carried out in a study of T cell responses to AZD1222 COVID-19 vaccine (TCRdb year 2021). Regarding the research as a whole: A total of about 240 trial participants underwent TCR sequencing, of whom about 200 received two doses of AZD1222 and 26 received two doses of the MenACWY control vaccine. Trial participants were enrolled by age into subgroups of 18-55, 56-69 and 70-plus years, and around 150, 29 and 61 TCR-sequenced participants, respectively, were included in these subgroups. Results and caveats for the whole study, not just this receptor: Reportedly, almost half of the unique spike-specific TCRs recognized epitopes lying outside the regions that are mutated in the B.1.351 and B.1.1.7 variants. Conclusions about previously exposed vaccinees were limited because only six or seven AZD1222 recipients were SARS-CoV-2 seropositive at baseline. Because no day 14 peak-response samples were available, repertoires were characterized only after the peak T cell response. In the small 56-69-year group, the increase in depth fell short of significance, most likely because of low power. The whole spike protein was spanned by vaccine-associated CD4 TCRs, and dominant responses were seen in regions 160-218 and 743-854. After two AZD1222 doses, both the breadth and the depth of spike-specific TCRs were significantly higher than at day 0 and than in MenACWY recipients. Most participants were white British and females outnumbered males, and the authors suggested that clonal diversity may have been underestimated.

Concerning this clone itself: Its specific antigen is unknown. No base quality values were provided; no much bigger clone lies one nucleotide off.

This specimen's time point label, interpreted: about 28 days (+/-7) after the second vaccine dose. AZD1222 recipients whose second dose came at about 4 weeks and those whose second dose came at about 12 weeks were combined into one group, since spike-specific TCR depth and breadth did not differ between the two schedules. Vaccinee samples came from UK trials COV001 and COV002, including a single-blind randomized controlled phase 2/3 trial of AZD1222 (ChAdOx1 nCoV-19) in healthy adults. For TCRbeta chain sequencing, PBMC samples were collected from trial participants at day 0 and at day 28 after the second dose. The CDR3 regions of human TCRbeta chains were analyzed by immunosequencing. Per the authors' processing: TCRs in the repertoires were compared against a reference library of SARS-CoV-2-specific TCRs that had been generated with the MIRA antigen-specificity platform. Breadth meant the fraction of unique TCRs that were SARS-CoV-2-associated, whereas depth meant the fraction of total T cells that were SARS-CoV-2-associated. Using the MIRA data, each spike-specific TCR was mapped to the spike region that the TCR reacts to and placed in a CD4 or CD8 class. Log10-transformed breadth and depth values were compared by one-way ANOVA with Sidak's multiple comparisons tests. Entries here come from immuneACCESS through TCRdb and include only in-frame sequences with V and J called. Some clones fail to appear in such tables; in the studies checked, an unresolved V gene covers under half of the shortfall, and the cause of the remainder is unknown. Clonal size and the V and J genes are those of that table, whereas D and trimming came from the DNA. Here the sample has about 200,000 clones; 90% to 95% occur a single time. The ten most abundant clones make up about 3.5% of the sample.

The TCR originated in an adult who received the AZD1222 COVID-19 vaccine. The sample in question was peripheral blood, obtained 28 days after the second AZD1222 dose.

CDR3 sequence: CAISESGLEQYF. The DNA sequence is as follows: TGTGCCATCAGTGAGTCGGGACTCGAGCAGTACTTC. This receptor chain uses TRBV10-3 and TRBJ2-7; a tentative D match to TRBD2 spans 6 bases. Its CDR3 holds 12 amino acids, cysteine through phenylalanine. The CDR3 DNA has 36 bases and is translated from base 1. Between the V and J ends, shortened by 0 bases and 6 bases respectively, the junction contains 6 bases. CDR1 and CDR2 are read off the germline V gene as ENHRY and SYGVKD.